The 13 T cell receptor beta chains given below trace back to one sample, sequenced in a study of blood T cells in healthy people across ages. It was with a sample-barcoded 5' primer and a J-beta primer mix that a second PCR of roughly 7 to 12 cycles was run. MiXCR was run by TCRdb on the 5' RACE reads, yielding one entry per CDR3 protein. Here the sample spans 800,000 to 950,000 distinct CDR3 sequences, under 35% being singletons. These sequences were also reported in another study, on T cells of mothers and their children.

Input material: blood. The receptors originated from a woman between 40 and 55 years old in good health.

The rearrangement uses TRBV20-1 and TRBJ2-3, with D unclear. Germline V gene sequence: CDR1 DFQATT, CDR2 SNEGSKA (reference sequence). The CDR3 is 13 amino acids. V gave up 4 bases and J gave up 4 bases, with 12 bases separating them. CDR3 amino acids: CSAKLDSSDTQYF. The CDR3 DNA sequence: TGCAGTGCTAAGCTAGATAGCTCAGATACGCAGTATTTT.

The sample holds one count of this clonotype. An end of the junction does not agree with germline; a read error may underlie this. This CDR3 is CACSQLGNANTGELFF. CDR3 coding DNA: TGTGCCTGCAGCCAATTGGGGAACGCGAACACCGGGGAGCTGTTTTTT. The chain employs TRBV3-1 and TRBJ2-2, with unresolved D. Germline assignment: CDR1 LGHDT and CDR2 YNNKEL (reference sequence). The CDR3 is 16 residues long. Based on the CDR3 plus reference TRBV3-1 and TRBJ2-2, the full variable domain is DTAVSQTPKYLVTQMGNDKSIKCEQNLGHDTMYWYKQDSKKFLKIMFSYNNKELIINETVPNRFSPKSPDKAHLNLHINSLELGDSAVYFCACSQLGNANTGELFFGEGSRLTVL.

Of note for this clonotype: One end of the junction fails to match germline, which may point to a read error. This rearrangement joins TRBV9 to TRBJ1-4, with 12 positions matching TRBD1. This CDR3 region has 16 residues. Germline V gives CDR1 SGDLS, CDR2 YYNGEE. The CDR3 DNA follows: TGTGCCAGCAGCGCTTCCGGTGGGACAGGGGGCGAAAAACGGTTTTTT. The encoded protein is CASSASGGTGGEKRFF.

DNA of the CDR3: TGCAGTGCCGAGTACAGGAGCTCCTACAATGAGCAGTTCTTC. Protein: CSAEYRSSYNEQFF. The V call is TRBV20-1, the J call TRBJ2-1, with D possibly matching TRBD1 (5 bases). Trimming shortened V by 6 bases and J by 0 bases, and 12 bases separated the two germline ends. Germline CDR1 DFQATT, CDR2 SNEGSKA (reference sequence). This CDR3 region has 14 residues.

The J gene is TRBJ2-3, the V gene TRBV7-2; D is ambiguous. Germline loops: CDR1 SGHTA, CDR2 FQGNSA. V lost 4 bases, J lost 9 bases, and 17 bases lay in between. The CDR3 has 14 amino acids. Here the CDR3 DNA reads TGTGCCAGCAGCTCCATACGTGGTATCGGGACGCAGTATTTT. Translation: CASSSIRGIGTQYF. The entire variable domain, with the rest obtained from reference TRBV7-2 and TRBJ2-3, is as follows: GAGVSQSPSNKVTEKGKDVELRCDPISGHTALYWYRQSLGQGLEFLIYFQGNSAPDKSGLPSDRFSAERTGGSVSTLTIQRTQQEDSAVYLCASSSIRGIGTQYFGPGTRLTVL.

The chain employs TRBV14 and TRBJ2-1; D gene uncertain. Germline CDR1 SGHDN, CDR2 FVKESK. The CDR3 runs to 15 residues. V was clipped by 3 bases and J by 0 bases, with 9 bases between them. This chain's CDR3 is CASSQSDFSYNEQFF. The CDR3 region has the DNA TGTGCCAGCAGCCAGAGTGATTTCTCCTACAATGAGCAGTTCTTC.

This clonotype was seen a few times. J is TRBJ2-7 and V is TRBV7-9; TRBD1 matches 11 bases. Germline-derived CDR1 and CDR2 are SEHNR and FQNEAQ (reference sequence). The CDR3 covers 17 residues. V lost 5 bases, J lost 3 bases, and 12 bases stayed unmatched. The CDR3 is CASSPTQGQGGIYEQYF. The CDR3, as DNA: TGTGCCAGCAGCCCGACCCAGGGACAGGGGGGGATCTACGAGCAGTACTTC. Based on the CDR3 plus reference TRBV7-9 and TRBJ2-7, the full variable domain is DTGVSQNPRHKITKRGQNVTFRCDPISEHNRLYWYRQTLGQGPEFLTYFQNEAQLEKSRLLSDRFSAERPKGSFSTLEIQRTEQGDSAMYLCASSPTQGQGGIYEQYFGPGTRLTVT.

This clonotype has only a few counts. V gene TRBV4-1 combines with J gene TRBJ2-2; 12 nucleotides match TRBD2. V trimming: 0 bases; J trimming: 5 bases; junction bases outside the gene matches: 4. CDR3 length equals 17 residues. Germline V gene lookup returns CDR1 MGHRA and CDR2 YSYEKL. CDR3 protein: CASSQDPSGGATGELFF. The DNA of the CDR3 is TGCGCCAGCAGCCAAGACCCTAGCGGGGGGGCGACCGGGGAGCTGTTTTTT.

The CDR3 loop is CATSKITGSWGFNQPQHF. For the CDR3, the DNA is TGTGCCACCAGCAAAATCACCGGATCCTGGGGCTTTAATCAGCCCCAGCATTTT. This chain joins TRBV15 and TRBJ1-5; a weak D match, TRBD1 (5 bases). Germline V gives CDR1 LNHNV, CDR2 YYDKDF (reference sequence). This CDR3 comprises 18 residues. V shed 4 bases and J shed 4 bases, with 23 bases lying between them.

This clonotype was recorded once. The CDR3 DNA sequence: TGTGCCAGTAGTTTACAGGGGAAGCAGCCCCAGCATTTT. It translates to CASSLQGKQPQHF. The J gene is TRBJ1-5, the V gene TRBV19; TRBD1 matches at 7 bases. The CDR3 totals 13 residues. Germline V gene sequence: CDR1 LNHDA, CDR2 SQIVND (reference sequence). J gave up 7 bases and V 5 bases, and 5 bases lay outside the gene matches.

CDR3 protein: CAISVDGSYNSPLHF. In DNA form, the CDR3 reads TGTGCCATCAGTGTAGACGGCTCCTATAATTCACCCCTCCACTTT. V is TRBV10-3 and J is TRBJ1-6; D uncertain. The germline V and J ends were trimmed by 4 bases and 0 bases, with 7 bases remaining between them. The CDR3 runs 15 residues. Germline lookup yields CDR1 ENHRY and CDR2 SYGVKD.

This clonotype has a handful of counts. V usage is TRBV7-8 and J usage is TRBJ1-5; 11 nucleotides line up with TRBD1. The CDR3 covers 16 residues. The V gene end was trimmed by 5 bases and the J gene end by 7 bases; junction bases not matched to a gene: 10. CDR1 SGHVS and CDR2 FQNEAQ come from the germline V gene. CDR3 residues: CASSPPGQGARQPQHF. CDR3 DNA: TGTGCCAGCAGCCCCCCCGGACAGGGGGCAAGGCAGCCCCAGCATTTT.

In its sample, this clonotype was seen a few times. The chain couples TRBV30 to TRBJ1-2, with D perhaps TRBD1 (5 bases). Per the germline V gene, CDR1 is GTSNPN and CDR2 is SVGIG (reference sequence). The CDR3 has 13 residues. The germline V and J ends were trimmed by 3 bases and 3 bases, with 11 bases remaining between them. The CDR3 DNA reads as TGTGCCTGGAGCGAGACAGCTGACTATGGCTACACCTTC. As protein: CAWSETADYGYTF.